This TCR beta chain was sequenced for a study of regulatory T cells in long-lasting Graves disease (dated by TCRdb to the early 2020s). Background for the entire study: Persistent Graves' disease was defined as persistently positive TSH receptor autoantibodies together with antithyroid drug treatment for over 5 years. A total of 33 samples were covered by TCR sequencing, comprising approximately 13 persistent and roughly 20 newly diagnosed Graves' disease patients. Patients with persistent Graves' disease were compared with patients with newly diagnosed Graves' disease using TCR sequencing and RNA sequencing of peripheral blood. Antithyroid drugs had been taken for 10 to 13 years on average by persistent Graves' disease patients in the clinical cohort. The study was registered as a clinical trial and conducted in China. Overall study results and their limits: Persistent Graves' disease patients showed lower TCR Shannon entropy and fewer highly expanded clones than newly diagnosed patients, suggesting clonal expansion. Only the TCR beta chain was sequenced and analyzed. Patients with persistent disease shared more public clonotypes (roughly 2,900) than newly diagnosed patients did (more than 900). Because the primary lesion, thyroid tissue, could not be accessed, the study looked at peripheral blood alone. Persistent disease showed preferential use of TRBV28, TRBJ1-2 and TRBJ2-5, whereas newly diagnosed disease favored TRBV20-1 and TRBJ2-1. The authors noted that the small sample size was a limitation that may lower accuracy.

Library prep was done by multiplex PCR. TCRdb shows the sequencer as Illumina HiSeq 4000. CDR3 regions were amplified by Arm-PCR with iRepertoire HTBI primers to construct TCR beta libraries. Gel purification was performed on PCR products prior to sequencing. On the study's bioinformatics: Gene usage analysis of CDR3 amino acid clonotypes relied on the 60 or so TRBV and 15 or so TRBJ segments identified across samples. Filtered high-quality paired reads were merged into contigs using COPE and FqMerger. Contigs were aligned with BLAST to IMGT TRBV, TRBD and TRBJ reference genes, and CDR3 was defined per IMGT. Clonotypes above 0.1% frequency were classified as highly expanded clones. Shannon entropy was used to measure repertoire diversity, and the Gini coefficient was used to measure V-J evenness. A clonotype found in more than one individual was treated as public. Using fastp trimming at Q25 and MiXCR clonotype assembly, TCRdb reanalyzed the public sequencing data and kept in-frame beta chains. Here each entry gathers all rows of one CDR3 protein and keeps the most common genes and DNA. TCRdb assigned the V and J calls; the authors' analysis was not used. In this sample the table shows fewer than 450,000 distinct CDR3 sequences, less than 25% of which occur a single time. Roughly 20% of the sample comes from the top ten.

CDR1 and CDR2 are drawn from the germline V gene (reference sequence): SEHNR, FQNEAQ. The CDR3 runs 16 residues from the cysteine to the phenylalanine. CDR3 DNA is the only sequence kept; it has 48 bases, read in frame from the first base. V and J lose 1 base and 2 bases, and a span of 9 bases separates them. The time point tag for this specimen amounts to: persistent/refractory GD, antithyroid drugs over 5 years with positive TRAb. RNA was extracted from PBMCs in TRIzol for both TCR sequencing and RNA sequencing. The diagnosis of Graves' disease followed American Thyroid Association guidelines. Recruitment of patients was carried out at an endocrinology department in Xi'an, China. Each patient gave around 9.2 milliliters of peripheral blood, collected in an EDTA anticoagulant tube. Ficoll Paque Plus density gradient separation was used to isolate PBMCs, and no further T cell sorting was done. An Agilent 2100 Bioanalyzer and agarose gel were used to check RNA quality, and a NanoDrop 2000 was used to measure RNA concentration.

On this clonotype: Its recognized antigen is unknown. The sample holds no much larger clone one base away, and base qualities are not on file.

The TCR was taken from a female donor with Graves disease. Recombination connected TRBV7-9 to TRBJ2-6; D gene: possibly TRBD1, on 5 matching bases. This sample comprised peripheral blood mononuclear cells (PBMCs), obtained when the disease was refractory, from a patient treated with antithyroid drugs. The CDR3 sequence is CASSLVAGTGANVLTF. The DNA is as follows: TGTGCCAGCAGCTTAGTTGCAGGGACTGGGGCCAACGTCCTGACTTTC.